This T cell receptor (beta chain) was sequenced in a study of cytomegalovirus exposure and HLA in healthy donors. Germline assignment: CDR1 MGHRA and CDR2 YSYEKL. V lost 5 bases and J 1 base, leaving 17 bases between the germline ends. The length of the CDR3 is 16 residues. Profiled with immunoSEQ multiplex PCR; TCRdb holds only in-frame clones, not every one. The sample gives tens of thousands of clones, 90% to 96% of which show up once; 1.6% is in the top ten. The chain joins TRBV4-1 to TRBJ2-5; TRBD2 might be the D (7 bases). Sequencing input: PBMCs. This receptor was identified in a man between 18 and 29 years old in good health and CMV-seropositive. CDR3 sequence: CASSSGGRERQETQYF. CDR3 coding DNA: TGCGCCAGCAGCTCGGGGGGCCGGGAACGCCAAGAGACCCAGTACTTC.